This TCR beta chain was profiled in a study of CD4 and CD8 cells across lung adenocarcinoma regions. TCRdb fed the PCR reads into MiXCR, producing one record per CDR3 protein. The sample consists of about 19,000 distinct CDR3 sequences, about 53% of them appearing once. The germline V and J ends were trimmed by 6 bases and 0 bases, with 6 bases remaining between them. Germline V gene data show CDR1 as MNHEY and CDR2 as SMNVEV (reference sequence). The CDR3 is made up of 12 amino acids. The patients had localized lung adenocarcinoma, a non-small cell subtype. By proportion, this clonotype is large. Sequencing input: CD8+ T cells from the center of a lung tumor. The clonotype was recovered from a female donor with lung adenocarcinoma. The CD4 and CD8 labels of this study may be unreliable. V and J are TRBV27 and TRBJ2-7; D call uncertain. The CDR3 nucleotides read TGTGCCAGCAGCTCGACCTCCTACGAGCAGTACTTC. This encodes CASSSTSYEQYF.